The TCR beta chain described here comes from a study of cytomegalovirus exposure and HLA in healthy donors. Overall study: Unique TCRs numbering about 85 million, obtained from HLA-typed donors, made up an early data release. Overall study findings and caveats: Fewer than 200 TCR beta chains were listed as cytomegalovirus-associated. The study reported that TCR beta sequences accurately predicted HLA-A and HLA-B alleles in most subjects. Specificity of a few CMV-associated chains for CMV antigens was verified in vitro.

CDR3 length equals 16 residues. Germline CDR1 reads SGHAT; CDR2 reads FQNNGV. J was trimmed by 2 bases and V by 5 bases; bases with no gene match: 2. Primers included in the PCR were 60 Vbeta and 13 Jbeta primers. Using immunoSEQ multiplex PCR, the repertoire was profiled, and TCRdb retains in-frame clones only, with some absent. This table holds 60,000 or so clones, about 89% found once. Of note for this clone: Its specificity is not known.

This rearrangement joins TRBV11-2 to TRBJ2-2; TRBD2 agrees at 13 bases. The source material was PBMCs. This receptor was taken from a man younger than 40 in good health and CMV-seropositive. CDR3 coding DNA: TGTGCCAGCAGCAGGGGACTAGCGGGAAACACCGGGGAGCTGTTTTTT. Translating it yields CASSRGLAGNTGELFF.